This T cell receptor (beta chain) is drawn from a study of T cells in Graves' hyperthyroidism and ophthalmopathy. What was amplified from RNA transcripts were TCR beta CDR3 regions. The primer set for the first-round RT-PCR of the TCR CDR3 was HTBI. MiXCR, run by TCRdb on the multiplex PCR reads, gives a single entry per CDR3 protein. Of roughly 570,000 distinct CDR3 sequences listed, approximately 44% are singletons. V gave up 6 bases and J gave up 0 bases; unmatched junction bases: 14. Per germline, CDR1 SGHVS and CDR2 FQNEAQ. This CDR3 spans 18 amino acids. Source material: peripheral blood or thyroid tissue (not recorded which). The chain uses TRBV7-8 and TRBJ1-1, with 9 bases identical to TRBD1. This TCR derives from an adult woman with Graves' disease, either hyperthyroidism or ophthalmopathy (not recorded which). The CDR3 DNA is TGTGCCAGCAGAAAACTCGGACAGGGGACTATCATGAACACTGAAGCTTTCTTT. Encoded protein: CASRKLGQGTIMNTEAFF. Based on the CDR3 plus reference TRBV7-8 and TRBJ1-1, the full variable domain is GAGVSQSPRYKVAKRGQDVALRCDPISGHVSLFWYQQALGQGPEFLTYFQNEAQLDKSGLPSDRFFAERPEGSVSTLKIQRTQQEDSAVYLCASRKLGQGTIMNTEAFFGQGTRLTVV.